This entry describes one T cell receptor (beta chain). This sample is drawn from a study of blood T cell repertoires in COVID-19. Study-level background: Collection of acute and convalescent COVID-19 samples took place in the United States, Italy and Spain. PBMCs, B-cell-depleted T cells, or T cells provided the cDNA or gDNA that made up the material.

Per the original methods: Amplification of reference gene primers provided the estimated nucleated cell counts. Repertoires were generated with immunoSEQ multiplex PCR, while TCRdb's copy carries only in-frame clones and drops some. V and J calls and clone size are given by that table; D and trimming were obtained from the DNA. The sample lists hundreds of thousands of clones; just over 85% were seen once. This CDR3 region has 15 residues. CDR1 SGHAT and CDR2 FQNNGV come from the germline V gene. Trimming cost V 1 base and J 7 bases, with 17 bases left between them. The source material was peripheral blood. J is TRBJ2-7 and V is TRBV11-2, with unresolved D. The TCR originated in a woman under 40 with active or convalescent COVID-19. The CDR3 loop reads CASSLVGLGLGEQYF. For the CDR3, the DNA is TGTGCCAGCAGCTTAGTTGGGCTTGGGCTTGGGGAGCAGTACTTC.